This T cell receptor beta chain was observed in a study of CD8 T cells in ankylosing spondylitis (dated by TCRdb to about 2017). In the study overall: To find TCR variants linked to disease, the study profiled T cell receptor beta repertoires in ankylosing spondylitis patients and healthy donors. The full study cohort was made up of 25 ankylosing spondylitis patients and 108 healthy donors. Peripheral blood was sampled, and synovial fluid was also collected from ankylosing spondylitis patients. What the study reported, not specific to this receptor: A TCR beta motif of eight highly homologous amino acid variants appeared characteristic of blood from ankylosing spondylitis patients. Significant enrichment of the disease-linked clones was reported in matched synovial fluid samples from ankylosing spondylitis patients. A CD8+ phenotype was shown by the disease-linked clones, which were found at relatively low frequencies in peripheral blood. Some motif variants had previously been reported in the synovial fluid and blood of reactive arthritis patients, which suggests shared mechanisms of disease initiation.

V is shortened by 4 bases, J by 3 bases, and the region joining them spans 7 bases. The CDR3 holds 12 amino acids from the cysteine to the phenylalanine. Only the CDR3 portion is preserved as DNA: 36 bases, with reading frame beginning at the first base. CDR1 and CDR2, looked up from the germline V gene, are LGHNA and YNFKEQ. The sequencer listed for this sample is Illumina HiSeq 2500. TCR beta libraries were prepared by quantitative 5'-RACE with molecular barcodes. As for how the authors treated the data: A new computational method, built on a probabilistic model of VDJ rearrangement, was used to identify disease-linked TCR variants. In TCRdb, the public reads were trimmed at Q25 with fastp and aligned with MiXCR, with productive beta chains retained. When rows share a CDR3 protein, they turn into one entry using the most common DNA and genes. TCRdb, not the authors, supplied the V and J calls. The sample table shows over 450,000 distinct CDR3 sequences, and roughly 13% are seen once. The ten largest clonotypes hold about 6.5% of the sample.

Remarks on this clonotype: Its recognized antigen is unknown. Nothing much larger sits one base from this clone, and base qualities are not available.

The sequencing sample was made of blood, either unsorted or a sorted T cell fraction (not recorded which). This receptor was obtained from a male donor with ankylosing spondylitis. Recombination linked TRBV4-2 to TRBJ2-7, with the D gene not confidently named. At the DNA level, the sequence is TGTGCCAGCAGCCCGTGGCACTACGAGCAGTACTTC. The encoded protein is CASSPWHYEQYF.